This TCR beta chain was recovered during a study of blood T cell dynamics during melanoma immunotherapy. Only in-frame clones appear in the TCRdb table, and some are missing; sequencing was by immunoSEQ multiplex PCR. In the table there are around 15,000 clones, 92% of which are singletons. The CDR3 length is 13 residues. Trimming took 6 bases from V and 2 from J, leaving 9 bases between them. From germline, CDR1 is SGHDN and CDR2 FVKESK. Time point noted: week 3, after first cycle of checkpoint inhibitor. The chain couples TRBV14 to TRBJ2-3; a possible D gene is TRBD2 (5 bases). Source: blood, taken from a patient treated with checkpoint blockade. The TCR sequence derives from a human donor with melanoma. In DNA, the CDR3 is TGTGCCAGCAGACTAGACCTCACAGATACGCAGTATTTT. Translating gives CASRLDLTDTQYF.